This T cell receptor beta chain appears in the sequencing data of a study of T-cell memory formation after mild COVID-19. Each CDR3 protein is one row after TCRdb ran MiXCR on the 5' RACE reads. The sample consists of about 400,000 distinct CDR3 sequences, more than 15% of them appearing once. CDR1 and CDR2 from the germline V gene are SEHNR and FQNEAQ (reference sequence). The V end was cut by 5 bases, the J end by 8 bases, with 18 bases between. This CDR3 spans 14 amino acids. Sequencing input: PBMCs or a T cell subset sorted from them (not recorded which). The origin of this receptor is a man younger than 35 who had mild COVID-19 (a few samples of this study predate the infection). Cell type and time point are not known. The V call is TRBV7-9, the J call TRBJ1-1; TRBD1 might be the D (5 bases). Written as DNA, the CDR3 is TGTGCCAGCAGCACAGACGGGGGTCGGGGGGAAGCTTTCTTT. Its protein product is CASSTDGGRGEAFF.